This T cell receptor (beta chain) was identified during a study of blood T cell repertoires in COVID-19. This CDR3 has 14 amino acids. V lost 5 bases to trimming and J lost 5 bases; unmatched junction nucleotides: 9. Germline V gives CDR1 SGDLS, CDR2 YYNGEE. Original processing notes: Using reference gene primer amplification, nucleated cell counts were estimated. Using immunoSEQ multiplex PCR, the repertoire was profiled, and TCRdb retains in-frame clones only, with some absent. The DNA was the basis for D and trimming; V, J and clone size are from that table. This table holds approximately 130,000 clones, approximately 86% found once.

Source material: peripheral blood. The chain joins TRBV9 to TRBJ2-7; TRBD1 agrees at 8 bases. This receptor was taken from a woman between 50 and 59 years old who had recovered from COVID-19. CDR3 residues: CASSSGQGTHEQYF. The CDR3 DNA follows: TGTGCCAGCAGTTCTGGACAGGGTACCCACGAGCAGTACTTC. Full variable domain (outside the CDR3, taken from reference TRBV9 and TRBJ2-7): DSGVTQTPKHLITATGQRVTLRCSPRSGDLSVYWYQQSLDQGLQFLIQYYNGEERAKGNILERFSAQQFPDLHSELNLSSLELGDSALYFCASSSGQGTHEQYFGPGTRLTVT.